Each of the 21 T cell receptor beta chains below was sequenced from the same sample in a study of blood T cell repertoires in COVID-19. Here immunoSEQ multiplex PCR was the method, and the copy in TCRdb shows in-frame clones only, minus some. The sample contains about 120,000 clones, roughly four fifths of which appear only once. The specimen sequenced was peripheral blood. The receptors come from a woman in her 70s with acute or convalescent COVID-19.

V usage is TRBV3-1 (or the pseudogene TRBV3-2) and J usage is TRBJ2-7; D perhaps matches TRBD2 (5 bases). Trimming cost V 4 bases and J 4 bases, with 11 bases left between them. The germline gives CDR1 LGHDT, CDR2 YNNKEL (reference sequence). CDR3 length: 13 amino acids. CDR3 nucleotide sequence: TGTGCCAGCAGCCTAAACCCGGGGTACGAGCAGTACTTC. It encodes CASSLNPGYEQYF.

This chain uses TRBV11-3 with TRBJ1-1, with a weak D call TRBD1 (5 bases). Germline CDR1 is SGHNT and CDR2 is YENEEA. There are 15 residues in the CDR3. V lost 0 bases and J 3 bases, leaving 11 bases between the germline ends. The CDR3, as DNA: TGTGCCAGCAGCTTAGATGGCCTCAGGGACACTGAAGCTTTCTTT. Its protein product is CASSLDGLRDTEAFF.

The chain links TRBV6-2 or TRBV6-3 to TRBJ1-2; D may be TRBD1 (6 bases). V lost 5 bases and J 3 bases, leaving 16 bases between the germline ends. The CDR3 extends over 15 amino acids. Germline V CDR1 and CDR2: MNHEY, SVGEGT. In DNA, the CDR3 is TGTGCCAGCAGTCCCGTGCGGGGGCAGGACTATGGCTACACCTTC. Amino acids: CASSPVRGQDYGYTF.

The rearrangement links TRBV14 to TRBJ1-3; 7 positions agree with TRBD1. There are 14 residues in the CDR3. Trimming removed 4 bases from V and 4 bases from J; junction bases left unmatched: 4. Germline CDR1 reads SGHDN; CDR2 reads FVKESK. The CDR3 bases are TGTGCCAGCAGCCTGAGGACAGGCGGAAACACCATATATTTT. As protein: CASSLRTGGNTIYF. Supplemented by reference TRBV14 and TRBJ1-3, the full variable domain reads EAGVTQFPSHSVIEKGQTVTLRCDPISGHDNLYWYRRVMGKEIKFLLHFVKESKQDESGMPNNRFLAERTGGTYSTLKVQPAELEDSGVYFCASSLRTGGNTIYFGEGSWLTVV.

The chain recombines TRBV7-9 with TRBJ1-3; D remains ambiguous. V was cut by 7 bases and J by 4 bases, with 17 bases left in between. CDR3 size: 15 residues. The germline gives CDR1 SEHNR, CDR2 FQNEAQ (reference sequence). The CDR3 protein is CASTPFRIGGNTIYF. The CDR3 coding sequence is TGTGCCAGCACCCCCTTTAGAATCGGGGGAAACACCATATATTTT.

J is TRBJ2-5 and V is TRBV5-5; 13 bases line up with TRBD2. CDR3 size: 16 residues. J lost 5 bases, V lost 4 bases, and 8 bases had no gene match. In germline, CDR1 is SGHKS, CDR2 YYEKEE (reference sequence). Here the CDR3 reads CASSILAGGPGETQYF. CDR3 DNA sequence: TGTGCCAGCAGCATACTAGCGGGGGGGCCAGGGGAGACCCAGTACTTC.

The genes are TRBV10-3 and TRBJ1-5; D gene ambiguous. Germline V gene data show CDR1 as ENHRY and CDR2 as SYGVKD. The CDR3 is made up of 14 amino acids. V dropped 11 bases and J dropped 5 bases, with 19 bases sitting between them. The CDR3 region has the DNA TGTGCCGTTAGCGGGAGCAATATGGATCAGCCCCAGCATTTT. As protein: CAVSGSNMDQPQHF.

This chain links TRBV21-1 with TRBJ2-6; the table's D gene call, TRBD2, was not cross checked with the DNA. TRBV21-1 is a pseudogene segment. The CDR3 is made up of 13 amino acids. The CDR3 nucleotides read TGTGCCAGCAGCACGGGGACTTCGGGCGTCCTGACTTTC. This translates into CASSTGTSGVLTF.

V usage is TRBV7-2 and J usage is TRBJ1-3; no firm D call. There are 13 residues in the CDR3. V was clipped by 6 bases and J by 0 bases, with 6 bases between them. From germline, CDR1 is SGHTA and CDR2 FQGNSA. The CDR3, as DNA: TGTGCCAGCAGGTCTACCTCTGGAAACACCATATATTTT. It is translated as CASRSTSGNTIYF.

A remark on this clone: The sample holds other DNA sequences that translate to the same CDR3. V is TRBV29-1 and J is TRBJ1-1; 11 nucleotides align to TRBD1. The CDR3 is 13 amino acids. The germline gives CDR1 SQVTM, CDR2 ANQGSEA. After removal of 3 bases from V and 5 bases from J, the junction contained 2 bases not matched to a gene. The CDR3 region has the DNA TGCAGCGTTGAGGGGACAGGGGGGACTGAAGCTTTCTTT. This encodes CSVEGTGGTEAFF.

The chain carries TRBV5-1 and TRBJ2-6, with a weak D call TRBD1 (6 bases). Deletions cut 4 bases from V and 0 bases from J, with 20 bases between. The CDR3 sequence is 19 residues long. The germline V gene has CDR1 SGHRS and CDR2 YFSETQ. CDR3 sequence: CASSPDGDTILSGANVLTF. The CDR3 DNA follows: TGCGCCAGCAGCCCCGATGGGGACACGATCCTCTCTGGGGCCAACGTCCTGACTTTC.

The V call is TRBV19, the J call TRBJ1-1, with a tentative D call TRBD1 (5 bases). Trimming pared 7 bases from V and 1 base from J, leaving 10 bases between. Germline values: CDR1 LNHDA, CDR2 SQIVND (reference sequence). The CDR3 loop spans 13 amino acids. The CDR3 nucleotides read TGTGCCAGTACCCTGGGGGGGAACACTGAAGCTTTCTTT. Its protein is CASTLGGNTEAFF.

This clone was seen once. The chain is built from TRBV7-6 and TRBJ2-5; 7 bases line up with TRBD1. The CDR3 runs 20 residues. Trimming at V came to 5 bases and at J to 4 bases, leaving 25 bases not matched to a gene. Per germline, CDR1 SGHVS and CDR2 FNYEAQ. The CDR3 DNA is TGTGCCAGCAGCCCTACTTCCTATTGGCGCGACAGGGCAGGGGGAGAGACCCAGTACTTC. It encodes CASSPTSYWRDRAGGETQYF.

This clone was seen a handful of times. This chain uses TRBV30 with TRBJ2-5, with a tentative D call TRBD2 (5 bases). The CDR3 length is 14 residues. The germline CDR1 and CDR2 sequences are GTSNPN and SVGIG (reference sequence). The V gene lost 2 bases and the J gene lost 2 bases, with 12 bases spanning the gap. The CDR3 nucleotides read TGTGCCTGGAGTACCCACCCGGGGCAAGAGACCCAGTACTTC. The encoded protein is CAWSTHPGQETQYF.

The chain combines TRBV11-2 with TRBJ1-6; maybe TRBD1 (5 bases). This CDR3 contains 15 residues. Germline V CDR1 and CDR2: SGHAT, FQNNGV. The V gene lost 1 base and the J gene lost 11 bases, with 15 bases spanning the gap. DNA for the CDR3: TGTGCCAGCAGCTTAGCAAGGACAAACAAGGCACCCCTCCACTTT. The encoded protein is CASSLARTNKAPLHF.

The chain carries TRBV18 and TRBJ2-2; TRBD2 aligns across 8 bases. This CDR3 is 16 amino acids long. Losses at the gene ends were 0 bases for V and 6 bases for J; bases not matched to a gene: 6. Germline V lookup: CDR1 KGHSH, CDR2 LQKENI. The CDR3 here is CASSPPGTRGSGELFF. In DNA, the CDR3 is TGTGCCAGCTCACCACCGGGGACTAGGGGTTCCGGGGAGCTGTTTTTT.

This chain joins TRBV6-2 or TRBV6-3 and TRBJ2-7, with 10 bases lining up with TRBD2. The germline V gene has CDR1 MNHEY and CDR2 SVGEGT. V lost 4 bases to trimming and J lost 4 bases; unmatched junction nucleotides: 10. The CDR3 length is 16 residues. In DNA, the CDR3 is TGTGCCAGCAGTTCCCCGAGCGGGGGGGCCGGGTACGAGCAGTACTTC. The encoded protein is CASSSPSGGAGYEQYF.

The chain recombines TRBV9 with TRBJ2-1, with 8 positions matching TRBD2. CDR1 SGDLS and CDR2 YYNGEE come from the germline V gene. This CDR3 comprises 13 residues. J lost 7 bases, V lost 0 bases, and 0 bases had no gene match. The CDR3 region is CASSVGLANEQFF. CDR3 nucleotides: TGTGCCAGCAGCGTAGGACTAGCGAATGAGCAGTTCTTC.

The V and J genes are TRBV7-2 and TRBJ2-3, with D perhaps TRBD2 (6 bases). CDR1 and CDR2 from the germline V gene are SGHTA and FQGNSA. Trimming shortened V by 4 bases and J by 2 bases, and 16 bases separated the two germline ends. The CDR3 spans 16 residues. The DNA of the CDR3 is TGTGCCAGCAGCTCAGGTTCGGGAGCGAACACAGATACGCAGTATTTT. It yields the protein CASSSGSGANTDTQYF.

The gene calls are TRBV7-2 and TRBJ2-1, with D hard to call. The CDR3 contains 15 residues. Looked up from germline, CDR1 is SGHTA and CDR2 is FQGNSA. Deletions cut 0 bases from V and 2 bases from J, with 8 bases between. This chain's CDR3 is CASSLASLPYNEQFF. CDR3 DNA sequence: TGTGCCAGCAGCTTAGCGAGCCTACCCTACAATGAGCAGTTCTTC.

Written as DNA, the CDR3 is TGTGCCAGCTCAGGGGAGCTGAACACTGAAGCTTTCTTT. Translated: CASSGELNTEAFF. The rearrangement joins TRBV18 to TRBJ1-1; D is undetermined. The V end lost 5 bases, the J end lost 0 bases, and 7 bases lay between the germline ends. The germline CDR1 and CDR2 sequences are KGHSH and LQKENI. There are 13 residues in the CDR3.